The 30 T cell receptor beta chains below were found in one sample sequenced in a study of spatial heterogeneity in lung cancer. TCRdb fed the 5' RACE reads into MiXCR, producing one record per CDR3 protein. Altogether several thousand distinct CDR3 sequences are present, about 5% being singletons, with the ten largest covering about 8.1%. As for time point: sample taken at primary tumor resection. Unsorted whole RNA from tumor, nontumor lung or frozen PBMC underwent sequencing. This material consisted of normal lung tissue next to the tumor, taken at surgery. The receptors derive from a female donor with early-stage non-small cell lung cancer.

The table lists this clonotype with many counts. The chain uses TRBV7-9 and TRBJ2-3; D is perhaps TRBD1 (6 bases). The V end lost 3 bases, the J end lost 4 bases, and 11 bases lay between the germline ends. CDR1 SEHNR and CDR2 FQNEAQ come from the germline V gene (reference sequence). The CDR3 contains 14 residues. The CDR3 DNA sequence: TGTGCCAGCAGCTTCGCAGGGGCGGCAGATACGCAGTATTTT. This gives the protein CASSFAGAADTQYF. Filled out from reference TRBV7-9 and TRBJ2-3, the complete variable domain reads DTGVSQNPRHKITKRGQNVTFRCDPISEHNRLYWYRQTLGQGPEFLTYFQNEAQLEKSRLLSDRFSAERPKGSFSTLEIQRTEQGDSAMYLCASSFAGAADTQYFGPGTRLTVL.

Within the sample, this clonotype is medium-sized (0.01 to 0.1%). An end of the junction does not agree with germline; a read error may underlie this. The chain joins TRBV7-7 to TRBJ2-3, with D unclear. Looked up from germline, CDR1 is SSHAT and CDR2 is FNYEAQ (reference sequence). This CDR3 is built from 13 residues. CDR3 nucleotide sequence: TGTGCTAGCAGCTTCCAGCCGCGGGATACGCAGTATTTT. Translating gives CASSFQPRDTQYF.

This clonotype was detected many times. The chain joins TRBV5-5 to TRBJ2-5, with D possibly being TRBD1 or TRBD2 (5 bases each). This CDR3 region has 17 residues. Germline loops: CDR1 SGHKS, CDR2 YYEKEE (reference sequence). V lost 2 bases, J lost 0 bases, and 17 bases lay in between. The CDR3 sequence is CASSLGVAIRYQETQYF. Written as DNA, the CDR3 is TGTGCCAGCAGCTTAGGGGTAGCGATTCGGTACCAAGAGACCCAGTACTTC.

This clonotype is termed medium-sized (0.01 to 0.1%). V gene TRBV5-1 combines with J gene TRBJ2-5, with 15 bases fitting TRBD2. The CDR3 runs to 23 residues. CDR1 and CDR2 (germline): SGHRS, YFSETQ. Trimming removed 1 base from V and 5 bases from J; junction bases left unmatched: 24. In nucleotides, the CDR3 is TGCGCCAGCAGCTTGAACGTTCTTGTTCCGGGACTAGCGGGAGGCCCGGTCCGTGAGACCCAGTACTTC. Its translation is CASSLNVLVPGLAGGPVRETQYF.

This clonotype was counted at least ten times. The chain links TRBV20-1 to TRBJ2-7, with TRBD2 as a possible D gene (6 bases). This CDR3 has 13 residues. The germline gives CDR1 DFQATT, CDR2 SNEGSKA (reference sequence). The ends were cut back, 2 bases at V and 3 bases at J, with 11 bases in the middle. CDR3: CSARSPDYYEQYF. CDR3 nucleotide sequence: TGCAGTGCTAGATCCCCGGACTACTACGAGCAGTACTTC.

This clonotype was counted many times. The V call is TRBV5-1, the J call TRBJ2-3; D gene ambiguous. V dropped 4 bases and J dropped 1 base, with 13 bases sitting between them. CDR3 length equals 15 residues. Germline loops: CDR1 SGHRS, CDR2 YFSETQ. The DNA of the CDR3 is TGCGCCAGCAGCGTGAACTCTCAGGGCACAGATACGCAGTATTTT. Protein sequence: CASSVNSQGTDTQYF.

This clonotype was seen repeatedly, ten times or more. The chain has TRBV19 and TRBJ1-5; 7 bases are shared with TRBD1. The CDR3 runs to 13 residues. After removal of 10 bases from V and 6 bases from J, the junction contained 9 bases not matched to a gene. Germline CDR1 reads LNHDA; CDR2 reads SQIVND (reference sequence). CDR3 in DNA: TGTGCCACCTCGACAGGGTTTGTTCAGCCCCAGCATTTT. Translated: CATSTGFVQPQHF. Complete variable domain (other parts from reference TRBV19 and TRBJ1-5): DGGITQSPKYLFRKEGQNVTLSCEQNLNHDAMYWYRQDPGQGLRLIYYSQIVNDFQKGDIAEGYSVSREKKESFPLTVTSAQKNPTAFYLCATSTGFVQPQHFGDGTRLSIL.

This clonotype was detected many times. This chain links TRBV12-3 or TRBV12-4 with TRBJ2-1, with TRBD2 as a possible D gene (6 bases). This CDR3 contains 13 residues. Trimming shortened V by 8 bases and J by 8 bases, and 16 bases separated the two germline ends. DNA for the CDR3: TGTGCCAGCCAAGATGGGCCGGGGGATGAGCAGTTCTTC. Translated, it gives CASQDGPGDEQFF.

The sample holds a few counts of this clonotype. The J gene is TRBJ2-5, the V gene TRBV7-3; 7 bases are shared with TRBD2. The CDR3 spans 15 residues. V gave up 2 bases and J gave up 5 bases; unmatched junction bases: 8. Germline V gene sequence: CDR1 SGHTA, CDR2 FQGTGA. The CDR3 region is CASSLPGLDGETQYF. In DNA form, the CDR3 reads TGTGCCAGCAGCTTACCCGGACTAGACGGGGAGACCCAGTACTTC.

This clonotype is medium-sized within its sample. The chain is built from TRBV20-1 and TRBJ2-5; D not certain. This CDR3 is 14 amino acids long. Germline V lookup: CDR1 DFQATT, CDR2 SNEGSKA (reference sequence). V dropped 2 bases and J dropped 7 bases, with 17 bases sitting between them. The DNA of the CDR3 is TGCAGTGCTAGAAACCCGGCAGGTACGAGGACCCAGTACTTC. It codes for CSARNPAGTRTQYF.

By frequency in the sample, this clonotype is medium-sized. The chain joins TRBV7-9 to TRBJ1-2; D call uncertain. V was pared by 1 base and J by 7 bases, with 10 bases between. This CDR3 spans 13 amino acids. Germline loops: CDR1 SEHNR, CDR2 FQNEAQ (reference sequence). The CDR3 protein is CASSLGPEGGYTF. The CDR3 nucleotides read TGTGCCAGCAGCTTAGGGCCCGAAGGTGGCTACACCTTC.

This clonotype is classed as medium-sized. The chain is built from TRBV5-4 and TRBJ2-6; 12 positions match TRBD1. V shed 4 bases and J 2 bases; nucleotides not matched to a gene: 7. Per germline, CDR1 SGHNT and CDR2 YYREEE (reference sequence). CDR3 size: 18 residues. CDR3 region: CASSPWDRGLAGANVLTF. Written as DNA, the CDR3 is TGTGCCAGCAGCCCGTGGGACAGGGGGCTAGCTGGGGCCAACGTCCTGACTTTC.

This clonotype is termed medium-sized (0.01 to 0.1%). The chain has TRBV20-1 and TRBJ2-1; D may be TRBD1 (6 bases). The V gene lost 6 bases and the J gene lost 1 base, with 10 bases spanning the gap. The CDR3 length is 13 residues. Germline CDR1 and CDR2: DFQATT and SNEGSKA (reference sequence). DNA for the CDR3: TGCAGTGCCCTAACAGGGTCCTACAATGAGCAGTTCTTC. It specifies CSALTGSYNEQFF.

The chain combines TRBV12-3 or TRBV12-4 with TRBJ1-5, with D unresolved. The ends were cut back, 6 bases at V and 8 bases at J, with 11 bases in the middle. The CDR3 has 12 residues. The CDR3 region is CASSRDQKPQHF. The CDR3 nucleotides read TGTGCCAGCAGCCGAGACCAGAAGCCCCAGCATTTT.

This clonotype showed up many times. This rearrangement joins TRBV18 to TRBJ2-2, with TRBD1 as a possible D gene (6 bases). Germline assignment: CDR1 KGHSH and CDR2 LQKENI. V was cut by 0 bases and J by 4 bases, with 9 bases left in between. This CDR3 contains 15 residues. The CDR3 loop reads CASSPPSTGTGELFF. The CDR3 bases are TGTGCCAGCTCACCACCTTCGACAGGCACCGGGGAGCTGTTTTTT. The full variable domain, rest sourced from reference TRBV18 and TRBJ2-2, is NAGVMQNPRHLVRRRGQEARLRCSPMKGHSHVYWYRQLPEEGLKFMVYLQKENIIDESGMPKERFSAEFPKEGPSILRIQQVVRGDSAAYFCASSPPSTGTGELFFGEGSRLTVL.

The sample holds a few counts of this clonotype. This chain links TRBV25-1 with TRBJ2-1; tentative D call: TRBD2 (6 bases). CDR3 length equals 14 residues. The V end lost 3 bases, the J end lost 4 bases, and 10 bases lay between the germline ends. Germline CDR1 MGHDK, CDR2 SYGVNS. The CDR3 DNA follows: TGTGCCAGCAGTGACCGGGACTCTTACAATGAGCAGTTCTTC. Translation gives CASSDRDSYNEQFF.

The sample holds many counts of this clonotype. The V and J genes are TRBV3-1 and TRBJ2-7, with D hard to call. Trimming took 6 bases from V and 1 from J, leaving 10 bases between them. The CDR3 contains 13 residues. Germline-derived CDR1 and CDR2 are LGHDT and YNNKEL (reference sequence). CDR3 in DNA: TGTGCCAGCAGGGCAGGAACTTCCTACGAGCAGTACTTC. This encodes CASRAGTSYEQYF.

The chain recombines TRBV6-2 or TRBV6-3 with TRBJ1-5, with a tentative D call TRBD1 (5 bases). Looked up from germline, CDR1 is MNHEY and CDR2 is SVGEGT. The CDR3 covers 14 residues. V was shortened by 2 bases and J by 7 bases, with 12 bases between the two germline ends. The CDR3 here is CASSYRGQGQPQHF. Here the CDR3 DNA reads TGTGCCAGCAGTTACAGGGGCCAAGGACAGCCCCAGCATTTT.

This clonotype has ten or more counts. The V gene is TRBV9, the J gene TRBJ2-1, with TRBD2 identical over 7 bases. The length of the CDR3 is 15 residues. Trimming took 6 bases from V and 7 from J; bases not matched to a gene: 13. Germline-derived CDR1 and CDR2 are SGDLS and YYNGEE. The CDR3 reads CASNDLGGRVNEQFF. DNA for the CDR3: TGTGCCAGCAACGATCTCGGGGGGAGAGTGAATGAGCAGTTCTTC.

This clonotype was counted at least ten times. The chain has TRBV5-6 and TRBJ2-7; 9 bases agree with TRBD1. CDR3 length equals 14 residues. The germline gives CDR1 SGHDT, CDR2 YYEEEE. V lost 3 bases and J lost 7; bases outside the gene matches: 8. CDR3 DNA: TGTGCCAGCAGCTATCGGGACAGGGAATGGGAGCAGTACTTC. This encodes CASSYRDREWEQYF.

By frequency in the sample, this clonotype is medium-sized. This chain connects TRBV10-3 to TRBJ1-1, with D unclear. Germline V gene sequence: CDR1 ENHRY, CDR2 SYGVKD. Trimming removed 6 bases at V and 1 base at J, with 9 bases between. The CDR3 spans 13 residues. The DNA for the CDR3 is TGTGCCATCAGGGTCGAACCGAACACTGAAGCTTTCTTT. It yields the protein CAIRVEPNTEAFF.

This clonotype occurred many times. J is TRBJ2-3 and V is TRBV5-1, with D perhaps assigned TRBD1 or TRBD2 (6 bases each). Deletions cut 3 bases from V and 3 bases from J, with 17 bases between. Germline assignment: CDR1 SGHRS and CDR2 YFSETQ. This CDR3 comprises 16 residues. CDR3 nucleotide sequence: TGCGCCAGCAGCTCGACCGGGGGCAGGGGAACAGATACGCAGTATTTT. It specifies CASSSTGGRGTDTQYF.

By frequency in the sample, this clonotype is medium-sized. The CDR3 region has the DNA TGCGCCAGCAGCTTGTCTGGGAGGGACACCGGGGAGCTGTTTTTT. Its translation is CASSLSGRDTGELFF. V is TRBV5-1 and J is TRBJ2-2, with 7 positions matching TRBD2. The J segment lost 3 bases and the V segment lost 1 base, leaving 3 bases of the junction unmatched. Germline CDR1 reads SGHRS; CDR2 reads YFSETQ. The CDR3 is made up of 15 amino acids.

This clonotype is termed medium-sized. The chain recombines TRBV12-3 or TRBV12-4 with TRBJ2-1; 7 nucleotides line up with TRBD2. CDR3 length equals 15 residues. The junction had 8 bases not matched to a gene; V was cut back by 2 bases and J by 7 bases. CDR3 sequence reads: CASSLYGGSDNEQFF. CDR3 coding DNA: TGTGCCAGCAGTTTATACGGCGGGAGTGATAATGAGCAGTTCTTC.

This clonotype was detected ten times or more. The CDR3 DNA follows: TGCAGTGCACCCGTTAGCGGGAGAAAGTACGTCCTGACTTTC. This sequence encodes CSAPVSGRKYVLTF. J is TRBJ2-6 and V is TRBV20-1, with 9 bases lining up with TRBD2. The trim removed 6 bases at V and 11 bases at J, leaving 11 bases unmatched. CDR1 and CDR2 from the germline V gene are DFQATT and SNEGSKA (reference sequence). CDR3 length: 14 residues.

This clonotype was seen at least ten times. The rearrangement joins TRBV7-3 to TRBJ1-1; D gene ambiguous. Trimming removed 6 bases at V and 0 bases at J, with 8 bases between. Germline assignment: CDR1 SGHTA and CDR2 FQGTGA. This CDR3 region has 13 residues. This chain's CDR3 is CASSATLNTEAFF. Here the CDR3 DNA reads TGTGCCAGCAGTGCCACGTTGAACACTGAAGCTTTCTTT.

This clonotype is medium-sized by share. The chain links TRBV19 to TRBJ2-3; no clear D gene. The CDR3 has 14 residues. Germline lookup yields CDR1 LNHDA and CDR2 SQIVND (reference sequence). V lost 10 bases and J lost 3, with 17 bases in between. CDR3 amino acids: CATHPRFMTDTQYF. CDR3 DNA: TGTGCCACCCACCCCAGGTTTATGACAGATACGCAGTATTTT.

This clonotype was recorded at least ten times. The chain couples TRBV20-1 to TRBJ2-7; the match to TRBD2 covers 10 bases. Per the germline V gene, CDR1 is DFQATT and CDR2 is SNEGSKA (reference sequence). V lost 5 bases, J lost 2 bases, and 6 bases stayed unmatched. This CDR3 is 14 amino acids long. The CDR3 region is CSASLAGSTYEQYF. CDR3 coding DNA: TGCAGTGCTTCACTAGCGGGGAGTACCTACGAGCAGTACTTC.

This clonotype is termed medium-sized. CDR3 amino acids: CASSPGGGSSYEQYF. The CDR3 region has the DNA TGTGCCAGCAGCCCGGGGGGGGGCAGCTCCTACGAGCAGTACTTC. V gene TRBV9 combines with J gene TRBJ2-7; 8 nucleotides line up with TRBD2. Losses at the gene ends were 4 bases for V and 0 bases for J; bases not matched to a gene: 6. CDR1 is SGDLS, CDR2 YYNGEE, per germline. There are 15 residues in the CDR3.

The sample holds many counts of this clonotype. The rearrangement links TRBV28 to TRBJ2-5, with D possibly being TRBD2 (6 bases). The CDR3 totals 12 residues. The V gene lost 7 bases and the J gene lost 4 bases, with 10 bases spanning the gap. Germline V lookup: CDR1 MDHEN, CDR2 SYDVKM. The CDR3 DNA reads TGTGCCAGCACTCAGGGAGGAGAGACCCAGTACTTC. Translation gives CASTQGGETQYF.